This T cell receptor beta chain was identified in a study of blood T cell repertoires in COVID-19. Study-level information: Sites in the United States, Italy and Spain provided acute and convalescent COVID-19 samples. Sample material is recorded as cDNA or gDNA derived from T cells, B-cell-depleted T cells, or PBMCs.

Data came from immunoSEQ multiplex PCR; TCRdb stores just in-frame clones and leaves some out. Here the sample spans roughly 170,000 clones, around four fifths being singletons. Germline-derived CDR1 and CDR2 are SGHTA and FQGNSA. Trimming removed 4 bases at V and 4 bases at J, with 11 bases between. This CDR3 has 13 amino acids. The receptor's source is a woman between 50 and 59 years old who had recovered from COVID-19. The sequencing sample was made of PBMCs or T cells enriched from blood (not recorded which). The chain combines TRBV7-2 with TRBJ2-7, with a possible D match to TRBD1 (6 bases). CDR3 coding DNA: TGTGCCAGCAGCTCCATTCAGGGGTACGAGCAGTACGTC. This gives the protein CASSSIQGYEQYV.